This T cell receptor (beta chain) is drawn from a study of cytomegalovirus exposure and HLA in healthy donors. The study, taken as a whole, reports: Donors were assumed by presence/absence analyses to have roughly uniform sequencing depth.

As for this clone: The target antigen is unknown.

The CDR3 has 19 residues. Trimming removed 1 base from V and 0 bases from J; junction bases left unmatched: 8. In germline, CDR1 is MGHRA, CDR2 YSYEKL. PCR amplification relied on 60 Vbeta primers (plus 13 Jbeta primers). In the authors' methods: A later analysis counted some 87 million unique TCR beta chains, 9.5 million to 12 million shared. TCRdb's table, derived via immunoSEQ multiplex PCR, lists solely in-frame clones and lacks some. Clonal size and the V and J genes are those of that table, whereas D and trimming came from the DNA. The sample includes about 160,000 clones, around 84% of them seen just once. Healthy bone marrow donors formed the donor group.

This chain connects TRBV4-1 to TRBJ2-1; 11 nucleotides line up with TRBD2. The clonotype originates from a man between 18 and 35 years old in good health and CMV-seronegative. The sequenced material came from PBMCs. CDR3 loop: CASSQALAGGSSSYNEQFF. The CDR3 DNA is TGCGCCAGCAGCCAAGCGCTAGCGGGAGGCTCTAGCTCCTACAATGAGCAGTTCTTC.